The 28 T cell receptor beta chains presented below share a single source sample, sequenced in a study of cytomegalovirus exposure and HLA in healthy donors. Primers: 60 Vbeta forward and 13 Jbeta reverse. Produced via immunoSEQ multiplex PCR; TCRdb's table is partial and in-frame only. This table holds approximately 160,000 clones, approximately 79% found once. Source material: PBMCs. All receptors come from a male donor in good health and CMV-seronegative.

The chain employs TRBV6-6 and TRBJ1-2; tentatively, D is TRBD1 (6 bases). Trimming cost V 6 bases and J 5 bases, with 19 bases left between them. This CDR3 is 15 amino acids long. In germline, CDR1 is MNHNY, CDR2 SVGAGI (reference sequence). This chain's CDR3 is CASSSGGQLSYGYTF. Written as DNA, the CDR3 is TGTGCCAGCAGCTCAGGAGGACAGCTGAGTTATGGCTACACCTTC.

This clone was seen a single time. The chain uses TRBV5-1 and TRBJ2-3; D may be TRBD1 (5 bases). CDR3 length: 13 residues. V dropped 1 base and J dropped 3 bases, with 6 bases sitting between them. CDR1 and CDR2 from the germline V gene are SGHRS and YFSETQ. The CDR3 loop is CASSLQGTDTQYF. The CDR3 coding sequence is TGCGCCAGCAGCTTGCAGGGAACAGATACGCAGTATTTT. The complete variable domain, with remaining parts taken from reference TRBV5-1 and TRBJ2-3, reads KAGVTQTPRYLIKTRGQQVTLSCSPISGHRSVSWYQQTPGQGLQFLFEYFSETQRNKGNFPGRFSGRQFSNSRSEMNVSTLELGDSALYLCASSLQGTDTQYFGPGTRLTVL.

The chain uses TRBV2 and TRBJ1-1; no definite D call. Germline loops: CDR1 SNHLY, CDR2 FYNNEI. Trimming stripped 4 bases from V and 0 bases from J, with 3 bases between. The CDR3 sequence is 12 residues long. This chain's CDR3 is CASSAVNTEAFF. The CDR3, as DNA: TGTGCCAGCAGTGCTGTGAACACTGAAGCTTTCTTT.

The chain couples TRBV6-5 to TRBJ1-2; 8 bases fit TRBD1. Germline V CDR1 and CDR2: MNHEY, SVGAGI. There are 14 residues in the CDR3. V lost 5 bases to trimming and J lost 7 bases; unmatched junction nucleotides: 9. CDR3 residues: CASSRDRMGGGYTF. The CDR3 nucleotides read TGTGCCAGCAGTCGGGACAGGATGGGGGGTGGCTACACCTTC.

This clone was counted a few times. The chain joins TRBV6-5 to TRBJ1-2, with D possibly being TRBD1 (5 bases). CDR3 length equals 11 residues. Germline CDR1 MNHEY, CDR2 SVGAGI. V was shortened by 2 bases and J by 14 bases, with 12 bases between the two germline ends. CDR3 sequence (DNA): TGTGCCAGCAGTTACAGGGAGGGGATAACCTTC. Translating it yields CASSYREGITF.

The rearrangement uses TRBV2 and TRBJ2-1; 9 bases line up with TRBD1. V trimming: 5 bases; J trimming: 5 bases; junction bases outside the gene matches: 10. There are 16 residues in the CDR3. Germline V CDR1 and CDR2: SNHLY, FYNNEI. The CDR3 is CASSLPTGGGNNEQFF. In DNA, the CDR3 is TGTGCCAGCAGTTTACCGACAGGGGGAGGGAACAATGAGCAGTTCTTC.

The chain recombines TRBV9 with TRBJ2-7; the match to TRBD2 covers 10 bases. Germline-derived CDR1 and CDR2 are SGDLS and YYNGEE. CDR3 size: 15 residues. V lost 0 bases, J lost 2 bases, and 2 bases stayed unmatched. The CDR3 loop is CASSVVAGGAYEQYF. The DNA of the CDR3 is TGTGCCAGCAGCGTAGTAGCGGGAGGAGCCTACGAGCAGTACTTC.

V and J are TRBV28 and TRBJ2-2, with TRBD2 matching 8 bases. V gave up 6 bases and J gave up 2 bases; unmatched junction bases: 14. There are 18 residues in the CDR3. CDR1 is MDHEN and CDR2 is SYDVKM in the germline V gene. The CDR3 loop reads CASSPVPGRGGNTGELFF. The CDR3 coding sequence is TGTGCCAGCAGCCCCGTACCCGGGAGGGGGGGTAACACCGGGGAGCTGTTTTTT.

The genes are TRBV27 and TRBJ2-5; D gene unclear. V was shortened by 4 bases and J by 5 bases, with 11 bases between the two germline ends. CDR3 length: 13 residues. The germline V gene encodes CDR1 MNHEY and CDR2 SMNVEV (reference sequence). CDR3 amino acids: CASSSTRRETQYF. The CDR3 DNA sequence: TGTGCCAGCAGTTCGACTCGGCGGGAGACCCAGTACTTC.

The chain combines TRBV7-6 with TRBJ2-7; 7 bases align to TRBD2. Losses at the gene ends were 1 base for V and 5 bases for J; bases not matched to a gene: 8. Germline lookup yields CDR1 SGHVS and CDR2 FNYEAQ. The CDR3 loop spans 15 amino acids. The CDR3 nucleotides are TGTGCCAGCAGCTTAGTGCGGGGGTTAAGTGACGAGCAGTACTTC. This sequence encodes CASSLVRGLSDEQYF.

J is TRBJ1-1 and V is TRBV7-2; 12 bases fit TRBD1. V shed 0 bases and J 3 bases; nucleotides not matched to a gene: 8. The CDR3 is 18 residues long. Germline V CDR1 and CDR2: SGHTA, FQGNSA. The CDR3 bases are TGTGCCAGCAGCTTAGCGCTAAGGGACAGGGGGCCTGACACTGAAGCTTTCTTT. Protein product: CASSLALRDRGPDTEAFF. Full variable domain (missing parts from reference TRBV7-2 and TRBJ1-1): GAGVSQSPSNKVTEKGKDVELRCDPISGHTALYWYRQSLGQGLEFLIYFQGNSAPDKSGLPSDRFSAERTGGSVSTLTIQRTQQEDSAVYLCASSLALRDRGPDTEAFFGQGTRLTVV.

This rearrangement joins TRBV9 to TRBJ1-2; 7 bases align to TRBD1. With V trimmed by 3 bases and J by 0 bases, 2 bases remained unmatched. This CDR3 is built from 14 residues. Per germline, CDR1 SGDLS and CDR2 YYNGEE. The DNA of the CDR3 is TGTGCCAGCAGCGGACAGGGATCTAACTATGGCTACACCTTC. It yields the protein CASSGQGSNYGYTF.

The rearrangement joins TRBV4-1 to TRBJ1-2, with 10 positions matching TRBD1. Germline loops: CDR1 MGHRA, CDR2 YSYEKL. This CDR3 contains 15 residues. V lost 3 bases to trimming and J lost 7 bases; unmatched junction nucleotides: 8. The DNA for the CDR3 is TGCGCCAGCAGCCAGGGGGACAGGGGCGCCGGTGGCTACACCTTC. Its translation: CASSQGDRGAGGYTF.

This chain connects TRBV19 to TRBJ2-4; maybe TRBD1 (5 bases). V was trimmed by 5 bases and J by 0 bases, leaving 11 bases between them. Per the germline V gene, CDR1 is LNHDA and CDR2 is SQIVND (reference sequence). The CDR3 contains 15 residues. CDR3 sequence (DNA): TGTGCCAGTAGTTTGACAGAACTAGCCAAAAACATTCAGTACTTC. Protein sequence: CASSLTELAKNIQYF.

The chain joins TRBV4-1 to TRBJ1-2; no clear D gene. The CDR3 runs to 14 residues. V was pared by 0 bases and J by 2 bases, with 7 bases between. Germline lookup yields CDR1 MGHRA and CDR2 YSYEKL. CDR3 nucleotide sequence: TGCGCCAGCAGCCAAGATCCAGCGAACTATGGCTACACCTTC. It yields the protein CASSQDPANYGYTF.

J is TRBJ2-7 and V is TRBV19; 9 bases are a match to TRBD1. Germline-derived CDR1 and CDR2 are LNHDA and SQIVND (reference sequence). CDR3 size: 12 residues. The J segment lost 5 bases and the V segment lost 8 bases, leaving 4 bases of the junction unmatched. The CDR3 nucleotides read TGTGCCAGTGGGACAGGGTTCAACGAGCAGTACTTC. Protein product: CASGTGFNEQYF. The full variable domain, with the rest looked up from reference TRBV19 and TRBJ2-7, is DGGITQSPKYLFRKEGQNVTLSCEQNLNHDAMYWYRQDPGQGLRLIYYSQIVNDFQKGDIAEGYSVSREKKESFPLTVTSAQKNPTAFYLCASGTGFNEQYFGPGTRLTVT.

The genes are TRBV7-3 and TRBJ1-6; 8 bases align to TRBD1. V gave up 2 bases and J gave up 7 bases; unmatched junction bases: 4. Germline assignment: CDR1 SGHTA and CDR2 FQGTGA. The CDR3 contains 15 residues. The CDR3 DNA reads as TGTGCCAGCAGCTTACTTGGACAGGGAAATTCACCCCTCCACTTT. Protein: CASSLLGQGNSPLHF.

The gene calls are TRBV10-3 and TRBJ1-3; D unclear. The germline V and J ends were trimmed by 3 bases and 4 bases, with 4 bases remaining between them. The CDR3 contains 12 residues. Germline V gene lookup returns CDR1 ENHRY and CDR2 SYGVKD. The CDR3 coding sequence is TGTGCCATCAGTGACTCGGGAAACACCATATATTTT. This encodes CAISDSGNTIYF.

The chain employs TRBV7-2 and TRBJ2-3; 14 positions match TRBD2. Trimming removed 5 bases from V and 4 bases from J; junction bases left unmatched: 5. The CDR3 runs to 16 residues. Germline CDR1 is SGHTA and CDR2 is FQGNSA. Here the CDR3 reads CASSPGLAGVSDTQYF. In nucleotides, the CDR3 is TGTGCCAGCAGCCCGGGACTAGCGGGGGTATCAGATACGCAGTATTTT.

This chain joins TRBV7-2 and TRBJ2-7, with D perhaps TRBD2 (6 bases). V shed 2 bases and J shed 7 bases, with 18 bases lying between them. Per germline, CDR1 SGHTA and CDR2 FQGNSA. CDR3 size: 15 residues. CDR3 residues: CASSLMGGSSGEQYF. The CDR3 nucleotides read TGTGCCAGCAGCTTAATGGGAGGATCGTCCGGGGAGCAGTACTTC.

V gene TRBV7-2 combines with J gene TRBJ2-2; 8 nucleotides match TRBD1. Germline lookup yields CDR1 SGHTA and CDR2 FQGNSA. The V segment lost 3 bases and the J segment 0 bases; nucleotides outside the gene matches: 0. The CDR3 loop spans 15 amino acids. CDR3 DNA: TGTGCCAGCAGCTTCAGGGGGCCGAACACCGGGGAGCTGTTTTTT. Protein product: CASSFRGPNTGELFF. Full variable domain (remainder filled in from reference TRBV7-2 and TRBJ2-2): GAGVSQSPSNKVTEKGKDVELRCDPISGHTALYWYRQSLGQGLEFLIYFQGNSAPDKSGLPSDRFSAERTGGSVSTLTIQRTQQEDSAVYLCASSFRGPNTGELFFGEGSRLTVL.

The chain employs TRBV5-4 and TRBJ2-6; D remains unclear. The CDR3 spans 15 residues. Looked up from germline, CDR1 is SGHNT and CDR2 is YYREEE (reference sequence). V gave up 4 bases and J gave up 0 bases, with 8 bases separating them. This CDR3 reads CASSLPLSGANVLTF. The CDR3 nucleotides read TGTGCCAGCAGCCTGCCACTCTCTGGGGCCAACGTCCTGACTTTC.

The CDR3 loop is CASSLVAAGGRDEQFF. The CDR3 nucleotides read TGTGCCAGCAGCTTAGTCGCAGCGGGAGGGCGGGATGAGCAGTTCTTC. The chain recombines TRBV7-6 with TRBJ2-1; TRBD2 agrees at 10 bases. V lost 1 base and J lost 8; bases outside the gene matches: 8. The germline V gene has CDR1 SGHVS and CDR2 FNYEAQ. This CDR3 is 16 amino acids long.

The chain recombines TRBV27 with TRBJ2-3; possible D gene TRBD1, 6 bases. The CDR3 is made up of 15 amino acids. Trimming removed 2 bases from V and 2 bases from J, with 11 bases in between. Germline CDR1 and CDR2: MNHEY and SMNVEV (reference sequence). The CDR3 sequence is CASSLGGRDTDTQYF. The CDR3 bases are TGTGCCAGCAGTTTAGGGGGCAGGGACACAGATACGCAGTATTTT.

The rearrangement uses TRBV19 and TRBJ2-7; 7 nucleotides agree with TRBD1. Per the germline V gene, CDR1 is LNHDA and CDR2 is SQIVND (reference sequence). The CDR3 is made up of 15 amino acids. V shed 5 bases and J 1 base; nucleotides not matched to a gene: 8. The CDR3 DNA reads as TGTGCCAGTAGTGCCGCCGGGACAGCATCCTACGAGCAGTACTTC. Its protein is CASSAAGTASYEQYF.

This chain connects TRBV4-2 to TRBJ1-1, with TRBD1 identical over 7 bases. J gave up 2 bases and V 3 bases, and 6 bases lay outside the gene matches. Per germline, CDR1 LGHNA and CDR2 YNFKEQ. CDR3 size: 15 residues. CDR3 region: CASSHDRVGNTEAFF. CDR3 sequence (DNA): TGTGCCAGCAGCCACGACAGGGTGGGAAACACTGAAGCTTTCTTT.

CDR3 coding DNA: TGTGCCAGCAGCCCGAGGAGGGGGCTGTACAATGAGCAGTTCTTC. This gives the protein CASSPRRGLYNEQFF. The V and J genes are TRBV14 and TRBJ2-1; D is possibly TRBD1 (7 bases). V was pared by 4 bases and J by 4 bases, with 14 bases between. CDR3 length equals 15 residues. Germline values: CDR1 SGHDN, CDR2 FVKESK.

J is TRBJ1-1 and V is TRBV12-5; no reliable D call. CDR1 and CDR2 (germline): LGHNT, FRNRAP. The V end lost 1 base, the J end lost 5 bases, and 14 bases lay between the germline ends. The CDR3 has 15 residues. CDR3 bases: TGTGCTAGTGGTTTGGCCAGGCAGCAGGAAACTGAAGCTTTCTTT. Protein product: CASGLARQQETEAFF. The full variable domain, with the rest looked up from reference TRBV12-5 and TRBJ1-1, is DARVTQTPRHKVTEMGQEVTMRCQPILGHNTVFWYRQTMMQGLELLAYFRNRAPLDDSGMPKDRFSAEMPDATLATLKIQPSEPRDSAVYFCASGLARQQETEAFFGQGTRLTVV.